This T cell receptor (beta chain) was identified in a study of T-cell reconstitution after alpha-beta-depleted transplantation in children. The study's findings and limits: Diversity and T-cell counts at one year after transplant derived mostly from new T cells.

In this sample, this clonotype turned up many times. Antigen specificity is unknown. Preparation of the TCRbeta library used unique molecular identifiers. TCRdb redid the calling of the PCR reads with MiXCR, one entry per CDR3 protein. The top ten clones hold 0.79% of a sample with around 670,000 distinct CDR3 sequences, under 15% of them seen once. Germline CDR1 reads SGHRS; CDR2 reads YFSETQ. The CDR3 contains 11 residues. V lost 3 bases to trimming and J lost 9 bases, with 9 bases between them. Sequencing was performed on PBMCs, taken before TCRalphabeta/CD19-depleted stem cell transplant. The TCR was taken from a girl aged 2 to 9 with congenital amegakaryocytic thrombocytopenia, due to receive a stem cell transplant. V usage is TRBV5-1 and J usage is TRBJ1-1; no definite D call. The CDR3, as DNA: TGCGCCAGCAGCTCGGGGTCCAAAGCTTTCTTT. Translation: CASSSGSKAFF.